The 16 T cell receptor beta chains given below trace back to one sample, sequenced in a study of T cells in localized non-small cell lung cancer. Measured with immunoSEQ multiplex PCR; TCRdb has only the in-frame clones, and not every one. The repertoire consists of 26,000 or so clones, with 65% to 90% occurring once and the leading ten covering 14%. The specimen comprised peripheral blood, sampled before any cancer treatment. These receptors all stem from a female donor over 55 with stage I lung adenocarcinoma.

The rearrangement joins TRBV28 to TRBJ1-5, with a weak D call TRBD1 (5 bases). V was pared by 7 bases and J by 6 bases, with 19 bases between. This CDR3 is built from 15 residues. Germline CDR1 reads MDHEN; CDR2 reads SYDVKM. The CDR3 region has the DNA TGTGCCAGCAACCTAGGGACGGTCGGAGGTCAGCCCCAGCATTTT. Translated: CASNLGTVGGQPQHF.

The chain recombines TRBV6-1 with TRBJ1-6; TRBD1 might be the D (6 bases). The V end lost 0 bases, the J end lost 9 bases, and 15 bases lay between the germline ends. The CDR3 loop spans 16 amino acids. Germline CDR1 is MNHNS and CDR2 is SASEGT. CDR3 amino acids: CASSEAFTGFRSPLHF. The CDR3, as DNA: TGTGCCAGCAGTGAAGCCTTCACAGGGTTTCGTTCACCCCTCCACTTT.

The gene calls are TRBV27 and TRBJ2-7; D might be TRBD1 (6 bases). The V gene's germline CDR1 is MNHEY and CDR2 SMNVEV (reference sequence). The CDR3 covers 15 residues. Trimming removed 4 bases at V and 3 bases at J, with 16 bases between. This chain's CDR3 is CASSSLGGPLYEQYF. Here the CDR3 DNA reads TGTGCCAGCAGTTCCCTTGGGGGCCCTCTCTACGAGCAGTACTTC.

The chain has TRBV7-2 and TRBJ2-1; 7 bases align to TRBD2. Unmatched junction bases numbered 4, after V lost 5 bases and J lost 6 bases. The CDR3 is made up of 13 amino acids. Germline CDR1 is SGHTA and CDR2 is FQGNSA. CDR3 in DNA: TGTGCCAGCAGCGTTAGCGGGCGCAATGAGCAGTTCTTC. Protein sequence: CASSVSGRNEQFF.

The gene calls are TRBV7-2 and TRBJ2-7, with 8 positions matching TRBD1. Germline CDR1 and CDR2: SGHTA and FQGNSA. The CDR3 is 15 amino acids. J was trimmed by 0 bases and V by 2 bases; bases with no gene match: 3. CDR3 DNA sequence: TGTGCCAGCAGCTTATGGGGACAGGCCTCCTACGAGCAGTACTTC. Amino acids: CASSLWGQASYEQYF.

The J gene is TRBJ2-3, the V gene TRBV5-6; D is undetermined. The germline V gene encodes CDR1 SGHDT and CDR2 YYEEEE. Deletions cut 1 base from V and 5 bases from J, with 14 bases between. There are 15 residues in the CDR3. The CDR3 DNA is TGTGCCAGCAGCTTGAGTCCGCTTAGGGAAGATACGCAGTATTTT. Encoded protein: CASSLSPLREDTQYF.

The chain recombines TRBV5-1 with TRBJ2-5; maybe TRBD2 (7 bases). V lost 5 bases, J lost 5 bases, and 25 bases lay in between. The CDR3 is 17 amino acids. Germline assignment: CDR1 SGHRS and CDR2 YFSETQ. The CDR3 spells CASRTREAGVGRETQYF. The CDR3, as DNA: TGCGCCAGCAGAACCCGGGAGGCAGGGGTGGGTCGGGAGACCCAGTACTTC.

This clone was recorded a few times. This sequence joins TRBV5-1 and TRBJ2-5; TRBD1 matches at 10 bases. Germline lookup yields CDR1 SGHRS and CDR2 YFSETQ. The CDR3 totals 15 residues. The V gene end was trimmed by 7 bases and the J gene end by 0 bases; junction bases not matched to a gene: 6. CDR3 sequence reads: CASGLGQGYQETQYF. The CDR3 nucleotides are TGCGCCAGCGGGTTGGGACAGGGGTACCAAGAGACCCAGTACTTC.

The CDR3 DNA follows: TGTGCCAGCAGCTTAGGTGTCTACACAGATACGCAGTATTTT. Encoded protein: CASSLGVYTDTQYF. The chain uses TRBV7-2 and TRBJ2-3; the D is unclear. This CDR3 is 14 amino acids long. V shed 1 base and J shed 2 bases, with 7 bases lying between them. Germline values: CDR1 SGHTA, CDR2 FQGNSA. Together with reference TRBV7-2 and TRBJ2-3, the CDR3 gives the full variable domain: GAGVSQSPSNKVTEKGKDVELRCDPISGHTALYWYRQSLGQGLEFLIYFQGNSAPDKSGLPSDRFSAERTGGSVSTLTIQRTQQEDSAVYLCASSLGVYTDTQYFGPGTRLTVL.

The CDR3 loop reads CASSAEGTYNYGYTF. The CDR3 bases are TGTGCCAGCAGCGCAGAAGGGACGTATAACTATGGCTACACCTTC. This chain links TRBV9 with TRBJ1-2, with TRBD1 as a possible D gene (5 bases). V lost 3 bases and J lost 1, with 13 bases in between. This CDR3 spans 15 amino acids. Germline values: CDR1 SGDLS, CDR2 YYNGEE.

J is TRBJ2-5 and V is TRBV5-1; 8 nucleotides match TRBD1. CDR1 is SGHRS and CDR2 is YFSETQ in the germline V gene. This CDR3 contains 18 residues. The ends lost 4 bases at V and 5 bases at J; junction bases unmatched: 19. The CDR3 DNA reads TGCGCCAGCAGCGCCCCGGGACAGGTTATTCGTTCGTTCGAGACCCAGTACTTC. Its protein is CASSAPGQVIRSFETQYF.

The chain links TRBV18 to TRBJ1-1; a weak D match, TRBD1 (5 bases). Germline assignment: CDR1 KGHSH and CDR2 LQKENI. V was trimmed by 2 bases and J by 1 base, leaving 17 bases between them. The CDR3 totals 17 residues. The CDR3 DNA is TGTGCCAGCTCACCAGTAGGGGTTCCGTCCCCGAACACTGAAGCTTTCTTT. Amino acid sequence: CASSPVGVPSPNTEAFF.

The V gene is TRBV20-1, the J gene TRBJ2-5; D perhaps matches TRBD2 (7 bases). The CDR3 runs 10 residues. V was shortened by 7 bases and J by 7 bases, with 10 bases between the two germline ends. The germline V gene has CDR1 DFQATT and CDR2 SNEGSKA (reference sequence). CDR3 sequence reads: CSGGGGTQYF. As DNA, the CDR3 is TGCAGTGGGGGGGGCGGGACCCAGTACTTC.

This chain uses TRBV7-2 with TRBJ1-3, with 10 bases identical to TRBD1. Germline trimming cut 5 bases from V and 0 bases from J; bases unmatched to any gene: 7. Per the germline V gene, CDR1 is SGHTA and CDR2 is FQGNSA. CDR3 length: 17 residues. CDR3 bases: TGTGCCAGCAGCCCGAGGACAGGGGGGCCCTCTGGAAACACCATATATTTT. This gives the protein CASSPRTGGPSGNTIYF.

The chain uses TRBV6-1 and TRBJ2-5; possibly TRBD2 for D (7 bases). This CDR3 is 13 amino acids long. Trimming took off 6 bases at V and 4 bases at J, with 12 bases between the two ends. Germline loops: CDR1 MNHNS, CDR2 SASEGT. CDR3 amino acids: CASRGGAGETQYF. CDR3 DNA sequence: TGTGCCAGCAGGGGGGGGGCCGGAGAGACCCAGTACTTC.

V is TRBV7-9 and J is TRBJ1-3; D gene ambiguous. The CDR3 runs to 13 residues. CDR1 is SEHNR and CDR2 is FQNEAQ in the germline V gene (reference sequence). V lost 4 bases and J lost 0, with 4 bases in between. CDR3 in amino acids: CASSSSSGNTIYF. The CDR3 DNA reads TGTGCCAGCAGCTCTAGCTCTGGAAACACCATATATTTT. Filled out from reference TRBV7-9 and TRBJ1-3, the complete variable domain reads DTGVSQNPRHKITKRGQNVTFRCDPISEHNRLYWYRQTLGQGPEFLTYFQNEAQLEKSRLLSDRFSAERPKGSFSTLEIQRTEQGDSAMYLCASSSSSGNTIYFGEGSWLTVV.